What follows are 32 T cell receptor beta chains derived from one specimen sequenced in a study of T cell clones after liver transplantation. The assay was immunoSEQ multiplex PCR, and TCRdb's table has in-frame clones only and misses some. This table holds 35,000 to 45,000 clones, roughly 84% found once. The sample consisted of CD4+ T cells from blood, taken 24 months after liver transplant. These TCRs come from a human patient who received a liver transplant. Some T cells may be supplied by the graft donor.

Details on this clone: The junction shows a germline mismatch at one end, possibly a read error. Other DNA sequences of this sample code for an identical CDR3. The CDR3 DNA is TGCGCCAGCAGCTTGGAGGGTGACTATGGCTACACCTTT. Translating gives CASSLEGDYGYTF. The J gene is TRBJ1-2, the V gene TRBV5-1; D is unresolved. This CDR3 is 13 amino acids long. The germline gives CDR1 SGHRS, CDR2 YFSETQ.

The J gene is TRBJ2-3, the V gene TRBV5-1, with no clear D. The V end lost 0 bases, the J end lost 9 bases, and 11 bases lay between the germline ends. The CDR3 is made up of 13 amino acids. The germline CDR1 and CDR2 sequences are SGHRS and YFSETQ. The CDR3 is CASSLGDGTTQYF. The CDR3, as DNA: TGCGCCAGCAGCTTGGGCGACGGCACCACGCAGTATTTT.

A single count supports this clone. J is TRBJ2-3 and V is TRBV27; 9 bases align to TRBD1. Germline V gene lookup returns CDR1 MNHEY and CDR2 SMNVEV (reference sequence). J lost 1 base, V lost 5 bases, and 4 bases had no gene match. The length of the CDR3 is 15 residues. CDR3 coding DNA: TGTGCCAGCAGTCACTGGACAGGGGGCACAGATACGCAGTATTTT. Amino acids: CASSHWTGGTDTQYF.

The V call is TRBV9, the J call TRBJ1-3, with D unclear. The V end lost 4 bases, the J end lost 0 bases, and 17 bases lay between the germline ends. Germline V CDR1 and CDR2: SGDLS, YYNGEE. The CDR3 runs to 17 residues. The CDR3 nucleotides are TGTGCCAGCAGCCTAACTCTTGGGGTGTCCTCTGGAAACACCATATATTTT. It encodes CASSLTLGVSSGNTIYF.

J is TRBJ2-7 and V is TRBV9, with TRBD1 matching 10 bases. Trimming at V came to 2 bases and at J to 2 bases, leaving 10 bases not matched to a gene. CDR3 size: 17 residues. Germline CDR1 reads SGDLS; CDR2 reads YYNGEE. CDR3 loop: CASSVGLGTGVTYEQYF. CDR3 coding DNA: TGTGCCAGCAGCGTGGGCCTCGGGACAGGGGTAACCTACGAGCAGTACTTC. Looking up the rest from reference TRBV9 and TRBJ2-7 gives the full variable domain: DSGVTQTPKHLITATGQRVTLRCSPRSGDLSVYWYQQSLDQGLQFLIQYYNGEERAKGNILERFSAQQFPDLHSELNLSSLELGDSALYFCASSVGLGTGVTYEQYFGPGTRLTVT.

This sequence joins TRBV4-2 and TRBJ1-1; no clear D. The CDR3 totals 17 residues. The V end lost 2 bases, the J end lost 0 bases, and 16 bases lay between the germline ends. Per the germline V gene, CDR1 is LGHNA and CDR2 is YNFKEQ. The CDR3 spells CASSQLWVGIMNTEAFF. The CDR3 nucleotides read TGTGCCAGCAGCCAACTATGGGTCGGTATAATGAACACTGAAGCTTTCTTT.

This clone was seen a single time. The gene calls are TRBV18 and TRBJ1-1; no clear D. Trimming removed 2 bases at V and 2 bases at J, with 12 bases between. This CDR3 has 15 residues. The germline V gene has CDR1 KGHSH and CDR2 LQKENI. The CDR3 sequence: CASSPRPRQNTEAFF. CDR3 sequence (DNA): TGTGCCAGCTCACCAAGACCGAGGCAAAACACTGAAGCTTTCTTT.

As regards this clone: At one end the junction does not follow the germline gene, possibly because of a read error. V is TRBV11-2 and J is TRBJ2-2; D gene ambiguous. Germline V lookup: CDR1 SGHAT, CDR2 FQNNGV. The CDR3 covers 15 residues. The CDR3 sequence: CVSSLAAPSTGELFF. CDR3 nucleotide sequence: TGTGTCAGCAGCTTAGCAGCGCCGAGTACCGGGGAGCTGTTTTTT.

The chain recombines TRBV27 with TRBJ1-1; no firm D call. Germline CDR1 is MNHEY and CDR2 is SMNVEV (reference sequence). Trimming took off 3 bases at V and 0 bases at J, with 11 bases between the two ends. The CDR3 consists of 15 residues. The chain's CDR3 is CASSFTAYMNTEAFF. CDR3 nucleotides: TGTGCCAGCAGTTTTACGGCTTACATGAACACTGAAGCTTTCTTT.

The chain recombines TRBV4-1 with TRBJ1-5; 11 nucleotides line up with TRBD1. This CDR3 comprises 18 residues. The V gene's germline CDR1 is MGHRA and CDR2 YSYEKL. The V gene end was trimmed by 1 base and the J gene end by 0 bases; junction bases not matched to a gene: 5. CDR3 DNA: TGCGCCAGCAGCCAAGGCGGGACAGGGGGAGGTAGCAATCAGCCCCAGCATTTT. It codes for CASSQGGTGGGSNQPQHF.

DNA for the CDR3: TGTGCCAGTACCCTGGGGCACCCCGACATTCAGTACTTC. Its translation: CASTLGHPDIQYF. The chain links TRBV19 to TRBJ2-4; weak D call: TRBD1 (5 bases). This CDR3 spans 13 amino acids. The V gene lost 7 bases and the J gene lost 8 bases, with 15 bases spanning the gap. CDR1 and CDR2 from the germline V gene are LNHDA and SQIVND (reference sequence).

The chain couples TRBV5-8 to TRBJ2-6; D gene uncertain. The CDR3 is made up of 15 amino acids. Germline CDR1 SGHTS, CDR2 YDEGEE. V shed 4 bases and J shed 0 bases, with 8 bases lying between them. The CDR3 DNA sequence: TGTGCCAGCAGCCTGGTTCTCTCTGGGGCCAACGTCCTGACTTTC. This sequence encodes CASSLVLSGANVLTF.

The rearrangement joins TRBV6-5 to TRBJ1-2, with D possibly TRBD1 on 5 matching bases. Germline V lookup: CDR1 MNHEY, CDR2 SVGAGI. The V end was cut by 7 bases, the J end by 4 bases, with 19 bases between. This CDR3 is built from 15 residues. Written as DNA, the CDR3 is TGTGCCAGCACTAAGAGGGGAGGGACGGTCTATGGCTACACCTTC. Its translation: CASTKRGGTVYGYTF.

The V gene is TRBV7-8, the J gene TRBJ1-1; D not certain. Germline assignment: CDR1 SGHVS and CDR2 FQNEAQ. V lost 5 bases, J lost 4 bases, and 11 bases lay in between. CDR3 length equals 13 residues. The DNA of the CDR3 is TGTGCCAGCAGCGGTTCAGTAGGCACTGAAGCTTTCTTT. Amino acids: CASSGSVGTEAFF. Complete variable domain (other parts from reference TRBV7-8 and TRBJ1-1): GAGVSQSPRYKVAKRGQDVALRCDPISGHVSLFWYQQALGQGPEFLTYFQNEAQLDKSGLPSDRFFAERPEGSVSTLKIQRTQQEDSAVYLCASSGSVGTEAFFGQGTRLTVV.

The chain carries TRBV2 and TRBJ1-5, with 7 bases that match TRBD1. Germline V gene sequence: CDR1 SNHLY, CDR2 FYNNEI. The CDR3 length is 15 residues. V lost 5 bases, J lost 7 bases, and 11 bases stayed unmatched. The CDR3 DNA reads TGTGCCAGCAGTAGCCCAGGGGGGGGTGTCCAGCCCCAGCATTTT. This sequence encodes CASSSPGGGVQPQHF.

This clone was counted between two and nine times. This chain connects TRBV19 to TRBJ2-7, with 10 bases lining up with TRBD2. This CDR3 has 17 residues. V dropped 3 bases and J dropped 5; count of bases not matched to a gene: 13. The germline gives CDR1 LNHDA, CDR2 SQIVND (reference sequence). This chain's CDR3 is CASSIGGLAVGGDEQYF. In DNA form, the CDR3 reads TGTGCCAGTAGTATTGGAGGACTAGCGGTGGGAGGAGACGAGCAGTACTTC. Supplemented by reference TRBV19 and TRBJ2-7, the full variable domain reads DGGITQSPKYLFRKEGQNVTLSCEQNLNHDAMYWYRQDPGQGLRLIYYSQIVNDFQKGDIAEGYSVSREKKESFPLTVTSAQKNPTAFYLCASSIGGLAVGGDEQYFGPGTRLTVT.

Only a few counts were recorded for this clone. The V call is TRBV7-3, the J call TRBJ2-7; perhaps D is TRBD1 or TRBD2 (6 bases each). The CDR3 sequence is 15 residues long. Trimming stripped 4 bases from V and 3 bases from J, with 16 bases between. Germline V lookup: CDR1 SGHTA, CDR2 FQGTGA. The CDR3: CASSSREGGNYEQYF. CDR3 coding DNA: TGTGCCAGCAGCTCTCGAGAGGGGGGAAACTACGAGCAGTACTTC.

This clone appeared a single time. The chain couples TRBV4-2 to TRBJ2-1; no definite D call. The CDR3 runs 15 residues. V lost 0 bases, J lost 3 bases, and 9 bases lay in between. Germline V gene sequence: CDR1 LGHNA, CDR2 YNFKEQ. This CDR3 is CASSQELRHYNEQFF. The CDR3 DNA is TGTGCCAGCAGCCAAGAGTTAAGACACTACAATGAGCAGTTCTTC.

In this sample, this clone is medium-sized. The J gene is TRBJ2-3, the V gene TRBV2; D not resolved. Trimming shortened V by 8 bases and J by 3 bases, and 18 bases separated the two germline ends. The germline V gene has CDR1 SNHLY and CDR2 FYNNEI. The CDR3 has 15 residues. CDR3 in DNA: TGTGCCAGCCCTAAAGGCAGGTTCGGGACAGATACGCAGTATTTT. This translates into CASPKGRFGTDTQYF. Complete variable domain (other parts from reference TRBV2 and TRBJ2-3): EPEVTQTPSHQVTQMGQEVILRCVPISNHLYFYWYRQILGQKVEFLVSFYNNEISEKSEIFDDQFSVERPDGSNFTLKIRSTKLEDSAMYFCASPKGRFGTDTQYFGPGTRLTVL.

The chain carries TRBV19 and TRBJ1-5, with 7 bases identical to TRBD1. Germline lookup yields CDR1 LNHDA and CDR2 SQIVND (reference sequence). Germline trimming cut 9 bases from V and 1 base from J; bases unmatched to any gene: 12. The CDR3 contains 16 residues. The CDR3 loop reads CASKPQGGGSNQPQHF. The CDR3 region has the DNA TGTGCCAGCAAACCCCAGGGGGGCGGGAGCAATCAGCCCCAGCATTTT.

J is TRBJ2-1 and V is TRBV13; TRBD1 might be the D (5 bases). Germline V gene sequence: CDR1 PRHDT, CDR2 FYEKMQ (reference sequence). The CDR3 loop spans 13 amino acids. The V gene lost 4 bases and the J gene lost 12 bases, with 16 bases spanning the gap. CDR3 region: CASSSTGQGRQFF. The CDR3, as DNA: TGTGCCAGCAGCTCGACCGGGCAGGGCCGGCAGTTCTTC.

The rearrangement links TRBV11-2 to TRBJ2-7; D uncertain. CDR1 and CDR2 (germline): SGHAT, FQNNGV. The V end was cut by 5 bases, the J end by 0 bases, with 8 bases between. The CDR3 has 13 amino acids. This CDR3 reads CASSRTPSYEQYF. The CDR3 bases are TGTGCCAGCAGCCGGACGCCCTCCTACGAGCAGTACTTC.

CDR3 region: CASTEGLTTYEQYF. The CDR3 DNA is TGTGCCAGCACCGAAGGACTCACAACCTACGAGCAGTACTTC. The J gene is TRBJ2-7, the V gene TRBV6-5, with a weak D call TRBD2 (5 bases). Trimming removed 7 bases from V and 2 bases from J, with 15 bases in between. The length of the CDR3 is 14 residues. Germline V gene sequence: CDR1 MNHEY, CDR2 SVGAGI.

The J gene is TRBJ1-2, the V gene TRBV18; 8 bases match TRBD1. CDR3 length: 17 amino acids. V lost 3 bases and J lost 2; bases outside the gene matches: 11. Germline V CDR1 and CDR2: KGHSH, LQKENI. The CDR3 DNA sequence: TGTGCCAGCTCACCTCCCCGGCGGGGACAGGAGAACTATGGCTACACCTTC. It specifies CASSPPRRGQENYGYTF.

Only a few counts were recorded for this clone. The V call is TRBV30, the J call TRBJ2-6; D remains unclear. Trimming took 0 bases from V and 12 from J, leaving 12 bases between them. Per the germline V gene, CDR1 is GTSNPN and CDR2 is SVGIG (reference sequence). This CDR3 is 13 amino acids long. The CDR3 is CAWSVPAGSVLTF. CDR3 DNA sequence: TGTGCCTGGAGTGTACCTGCTGGATCCGTCCTGACTTTC.

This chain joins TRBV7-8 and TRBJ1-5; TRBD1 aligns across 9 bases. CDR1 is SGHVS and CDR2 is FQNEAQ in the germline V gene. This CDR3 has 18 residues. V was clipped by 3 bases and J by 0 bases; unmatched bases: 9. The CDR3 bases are TGTGCCAGCAGCTTCTACAGGGGGCGCGGTGGTAGCAATCAGCCCCAGCATTTT. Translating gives CASSFYRGRGGSNQPQHF.

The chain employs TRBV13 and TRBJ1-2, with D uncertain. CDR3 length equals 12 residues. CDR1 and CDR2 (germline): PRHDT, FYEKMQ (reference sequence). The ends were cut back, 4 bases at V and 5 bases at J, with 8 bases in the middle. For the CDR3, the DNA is TGTGCCAGCAGCTCCCGGGAATATGGCTACACCTTC. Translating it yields CASSSREYGYTF.

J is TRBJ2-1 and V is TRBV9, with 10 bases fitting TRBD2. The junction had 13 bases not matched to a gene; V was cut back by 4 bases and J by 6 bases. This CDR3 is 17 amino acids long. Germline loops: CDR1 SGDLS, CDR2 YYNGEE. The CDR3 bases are TGTGCCAGCAGCCCCAGAGGGGGGTCTAGCGGGAGCAATGAGCAGTTCTTC. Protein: CASSPRGGSSGSNEQFF.

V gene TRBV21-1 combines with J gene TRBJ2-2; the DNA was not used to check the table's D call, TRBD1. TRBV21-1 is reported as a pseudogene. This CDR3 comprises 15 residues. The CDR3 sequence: CASTRTGTNTGELFF. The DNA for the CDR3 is TGTGCCAGCACTCGGACAGGGACTAACACCGGGGAGCTGTTTTTT.

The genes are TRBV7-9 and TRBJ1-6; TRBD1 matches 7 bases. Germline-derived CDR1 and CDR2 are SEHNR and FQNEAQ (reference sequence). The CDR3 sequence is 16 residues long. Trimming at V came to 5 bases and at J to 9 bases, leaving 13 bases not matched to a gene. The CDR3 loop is CASSPSLQGMSSPLHF. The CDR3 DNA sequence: TGTGCCAGCAGCCCGAGCCTACAGGGGATGAGTTCACCCCTCCACTTT.

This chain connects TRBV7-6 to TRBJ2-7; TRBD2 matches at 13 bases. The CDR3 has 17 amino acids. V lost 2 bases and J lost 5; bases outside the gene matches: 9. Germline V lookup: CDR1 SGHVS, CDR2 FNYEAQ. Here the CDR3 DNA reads TGTGCCAGCAGCTTAAGTCCCCCTGGGACTAGCGGGAACGAGCAGTACTTC. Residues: CASSLSPPGTSGNEQYF.

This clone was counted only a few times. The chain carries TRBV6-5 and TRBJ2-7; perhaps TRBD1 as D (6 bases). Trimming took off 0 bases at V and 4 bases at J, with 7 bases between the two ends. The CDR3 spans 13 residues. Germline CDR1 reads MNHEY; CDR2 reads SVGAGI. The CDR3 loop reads CASSYSTGYEQYF. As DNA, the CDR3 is TGTGCCAGCAGTTACTCGACAGGTTACGAGCAGTACTTC.